The 12 T cell receptor beta chains reported below all come from one sample, sequenced in a study of cytomegalovirus exposure and HLA in healthy donors. The PCR made use of 60 Vbeta and 13 Jbeta primers. The table came from immunoSEQ multiplex PCR; TCRdb's copy has only in-frame clones and leaves some out. This sample has roughly 180,000 clones; approximately 81% occur once, and the top ten carry around 2.2%. The specimen sequenced was PBMCs. The source of these receptors is a woman aged 18-30 years in good health and CMV-seropositive.

A few counts support this clone. The rearrangement joins TRBV19 to TRBJ1-5, with no clear D. The CDR3 extends over 13 amino acids. Germline V CDR1 and CDR2: LNHDA, SQIVND (reference sequence). With 10 bases removed from V and 5 bases from J, the gap between germline ends came to 15 bases. DNA for the CDR3: TGTGCCACGTCCCGGACTAGAGATCAGCCCCAGCATTTT. Its protein is CATSRTRDQPQHF.

In this sample, this clone turned up once. CDR3 DNA: TGTGCCAGCAGTGACGGGGCGGGGGTAGGGAATGAGCAGTTCTTC. Protein sequence: CASSDGAGVGNEQFF. The V and J genes are TRBV6-1 and TRBJ2-1, with 7 positions matching TRBD2. The CDR3 has 15 amino acids. The germline V gene has CDR1 MNHNS and CDR2 SASEGT. J gave up 7 bases and V 3 bases, and 9 bases lay outside the gene matches.

The J gene is TRBJ2-1, the V gene TRBV11-3; D gene uncertain. Germline V gene data show CDR1 as SGHNT and CDR2 as YENEEA. The CDR3 covers 13 residues. The V end lost 3 bases, the J end lost 9 bases, and 12 bases lay between the germline ends. The CDR3 nucleotides read TGTGCCAGCAGCTTTGGTCTAGTCGGTGAGCAGTTCTTC. Translation gives CASSFGLVGEQFF.

The chain joins TRBV29-1 to TRBJ1-5, with 11 bases matching TRBD1. CDR1 and CDR2 (germline): SQVTM, ANQGSEA. This CDR3 has 14 residues. The V gene end was trimmed by 7 bases and the J gene end by 5 bases; junction bases not matched to a gene: 7. In nucleotides, the CDR3 is TGCAGCGCCTCTGGACAGGGGGCGGATCAGCCCCAGCATTTT. It specifies CSASGQGADQPQHF.

The J gene is TRBJ1-2, the V gene TRBV4-1, with a weak D call TRBD1 (5 bases). Germline CDR1 is MGHRA and CDR2 is YSYEKL. There are 14 residues in the CDR3. V was cut by 4 bases and J by 0 bases, with 9 bases left in between. This CDR3 is CASSPRQSNYGYTF. In DNA, the CDR3 is TGCGCCAGCAGCCCGCGACAGTCTAACTATGGCTACACCTTC.

This chain connects TRBV30 to TRBJ2-1; weak D call: TRBD1 (5 bases). The germline CDR1 and CDR2 sequences are GTSNPN and SVGIG (reference sequence). V was cut by 5 bases and J by 1 base, with 18 bases left in between. This CDR3 is 16 amino acids long. Here the CDR3 DNA reads TGTGCCTGGGCGTTCCAGGGAAGACTGTCCTACAATGAGCAGTTCTTC. Protein: CAWAFQGRLSYNEQFF.

The J gene is TRBJ1-4, the V gene TRBV28; possible D gene TRBD1, 6 bases. This CDR3 comprises 14 residues. Germline lookup yields CDR1 MDHEN and CDR2 SYDVKM. Trimming removed 6 bases from V and 8 bases from J, with 16 bases in between. CDR3 sequence: CASRFRGDDEKLFF. The DNA of the CDR3 is TGTGCCAGCAGATTCAGGGGAGACGACGAAAAACTGTTTTTT.

This chain joins TRBV12-5 and TRBJ2-5; D is possibly TRBD1 (7 bases). CDR1 and CDR2 (germline): LGHNT, FRNRAP. The CDR3 covers 16 residues. Trimming stripped 0 bases from V and 7 bases from J, with 18 bases between. In nucleotides, the CDR3 is TGTGCTAGTGGTTTGGTCCTAACAGGGGAGGCGGGGACCCAGTACTTC. Amino acid sequence: CASGLVLTGEAGTQYF.

This chain connects TRBV11-1 to TRBJ2-5; 12 bases match TRBD1. The germline CDR1 and CDR2 sequences are SGHAT and FQDESV (reference sequence). CDR3 size: 16 residues. V trimming: 1 base; J trimming: 5 bases; junction bases outside the gene matches: 5. CDR3 region: CASSLEGTGGRETQYF. As DNA, the CDR3 is TGTGCCAGCAGCTTAGAGGGGACAGGGGGCAGGGAGACCCAGTACTTC.

The chain is built from TRBV7-3 and TRBJ1-1; tentative D call: TRBD1 (6 bases). Trimming cost V 2 bases and J 3 bases, with 19 bases left between them. Germline V gives CDR1 SGHTA, CDR2 FQGTGA. There are 17 residues in the CDR3. In nucleotides, the CDR3 is TGTGCCAGCAGCTTAGGGGGCAGGGAAGGGGGACACACTGAAGCTTTCTTT. Amino acids: CASSLGGREGGHTEAFF.

The V gene is TRBV12-5, the J gene TRBJ2-3; 9 bases align to TRBD2. The germline gives CDR1 LGHNT, CDR2 FRNRAP. CDR3 length: 15 residues. V shed 5 bases and J 3 bases; nucleotides not matched to a gene: 6. The CDR3 is CASGRSGGPTDTQYF. CDR3 coding DNA: TGTGCTAGTGGTCGGAGCGGGGGGCCAACAGATACGCAGTATTTT. Drawing the rest from reference TRBV12-5 and TRBJ2-3, the complete variable domain is DARVTQTPRHKVTEMGQEVTMRCQPILGHNTVFWYRQTMMQGLELLAYFRNRAPLDDSGMPKDRFSAEMPDATLATLKIQPSEPRDSAVYFCASGRSGGPTDTQYFGPGTRLTVL.

V gene TRBV5-1 combines with J gene TRBJ2-5; TRBD1 matches 12 bases. The CDR3 length is 16 residues. V lost 3 bases, J lost 5 bases, and 8 bases stayed unmatched. Looked up from germline, CDR1 is SGHRS and CDR2 is YFSETQ. For the CDR3, the DNA is TGCGCCAGCAGCTCGGGACAGGGGGCATCGGCGGAGACCCAGTACTTC. Translation gives CASSSGQGASAETQYF.